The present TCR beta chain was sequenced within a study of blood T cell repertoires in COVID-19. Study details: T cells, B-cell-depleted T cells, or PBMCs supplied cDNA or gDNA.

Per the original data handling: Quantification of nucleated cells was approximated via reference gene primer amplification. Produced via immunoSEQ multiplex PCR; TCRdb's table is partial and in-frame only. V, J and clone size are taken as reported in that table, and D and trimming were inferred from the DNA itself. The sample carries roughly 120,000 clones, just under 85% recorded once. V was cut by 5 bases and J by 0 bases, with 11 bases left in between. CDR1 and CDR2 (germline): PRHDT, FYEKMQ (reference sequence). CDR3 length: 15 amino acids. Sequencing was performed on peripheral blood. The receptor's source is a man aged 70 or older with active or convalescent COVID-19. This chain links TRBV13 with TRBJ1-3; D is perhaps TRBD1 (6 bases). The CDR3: CASSPRGISGNTIYF. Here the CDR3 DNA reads TGTGCCAGCAGCCCCAGGGGAATCTCTGGAAACACCATATATTTT.